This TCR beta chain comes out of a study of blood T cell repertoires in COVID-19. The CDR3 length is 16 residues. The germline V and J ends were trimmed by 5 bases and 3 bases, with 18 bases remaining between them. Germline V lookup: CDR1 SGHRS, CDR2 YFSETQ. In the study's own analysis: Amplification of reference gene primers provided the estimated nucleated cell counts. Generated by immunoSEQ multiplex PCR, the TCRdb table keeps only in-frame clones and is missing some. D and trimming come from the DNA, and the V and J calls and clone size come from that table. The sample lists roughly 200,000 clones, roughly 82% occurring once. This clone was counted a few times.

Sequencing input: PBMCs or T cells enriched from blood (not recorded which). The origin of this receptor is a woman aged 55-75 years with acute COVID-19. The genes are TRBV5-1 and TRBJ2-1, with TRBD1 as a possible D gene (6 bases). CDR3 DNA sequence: TGCGCCAGCAGGCCTCCAGGGGTAGGGGACTACAATGAGCAGTTCTTC. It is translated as CASRPPGVGDYNEQFF.